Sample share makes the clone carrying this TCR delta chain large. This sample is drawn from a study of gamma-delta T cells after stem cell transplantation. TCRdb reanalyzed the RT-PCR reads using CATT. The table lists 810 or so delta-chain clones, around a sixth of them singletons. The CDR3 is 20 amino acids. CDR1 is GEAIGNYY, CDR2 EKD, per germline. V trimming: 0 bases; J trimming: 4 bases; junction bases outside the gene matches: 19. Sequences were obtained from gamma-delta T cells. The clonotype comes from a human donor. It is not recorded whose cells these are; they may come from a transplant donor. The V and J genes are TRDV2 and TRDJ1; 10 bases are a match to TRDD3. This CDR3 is CACDTVYQLVGDTTGDKLIF. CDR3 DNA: TGTGCCTGTGACACCGTTTACCAACTCGTGGGGGATACAACGGGCGATAAACTCATCTTT.